This entry features one T cell receptor beta chain sequence. This sample is part of a study of blood T cell repertoires in COVID-19. Looking at the study overall: COVID-19 samples, acute and convalescent, were from the United States, Italy and Spain. T cells, B-cell-depleted T cells, or PBMCs provided the cDNA or gDNA that served as material.

Methods used by the authors: Nucleated cell number was recorded as an estimate derived from reference gene primer amplification. Data came from immunoSEQ multiplex PCR; TCRdb stores just in-frame clones and leaves some out. V and J calls and clone size come straight from that table; D and trimming were deduced from the DNA. This table holds around 210,000 clones, roughly 84% found once. Per the germline V gene, CDR1 is MNHEY and CDR2 is SVGAGI. The CDR3 covers 14 residues. The V and J ends lost 5 bases and 4 bases respectively, with 9 bases between them. This receptor was obtained from a human donor in a cohort sampled during active COVID-19. The chain joins TRBV6-5 to TRBJ2-6; D is unclear. The sequenced material came from peripheral blood. Written as DNA, the CDR3 is TGTGCCAGCAGTACTGAGTCGGGGGCCAACGTCCTGACTTTC. Translating it yields CASSTESGANVLTF.